This TCR beta chain was profiled in a study of T cells in pancreatic ductal adenocarcinoma (dated by TCRdb to about 2017). About the study as a whole: To learn about the adaptive T-cell response arising naturally, investigators profiled where tumor-infiltrating CD8+ T cells, together with suppressive cells, were located within resected pancreatic ductal adenocarcinoma, how abundant they were, and what qualities they showed.

Reading from cysteine to phenylalanine, the CDR3 counts 15 amino acids. CDR3 DNA only is kept here, 45 bases in frame from base 1. Compared with germline, V lacks 5 bases and J lacks 6 bases; bases without a gene match: 10. The germline V gene (reference sequence) sets CDR1 to MNHNY and CDR2 to SVGAGI. TCR beta CDR3 regions were amplified from genomic DNA using the immunoSEQ hsTCRB kit. An Illumina HiSeq system was used to carry out high-throughput TRB CDR3 sequencing. Turning to the authors' computational methods: The immunoSEQ software was used to analyze sequencing reads, and nonproductive sequences containing premature stops or frame-shifts were excluded. Repertoire clonality was computed as one minus Shannon entropy normalized by log2 of the number of unique productive sequences. Imported from immuneACCESS, the table was reduced by TCRdb to in-frame sequences with V and J called. These copies leave out some clones; in studies compared against another copy, an unresolved V gene accounts for under half, and the cause of the remainder is not known. V and J calls and clone size are as listed in that table; D and trimming were resolved from the DNA. The sample includes 10,000 to 15,000 clones, with 75% to 90% observed a single time. Of the sample, roughly 18% falls within the top ten clones.

Results and caveats for the whole study, not just this receptor: Because most pancreatic cancer patients present with inoperable disease, the resected cohort was biased toward the minority with early-stage disease. Comparisons of clonality between tumor and blood may be biased because tumors are enriched in CD45RO+ effector T cells rather than naive T cells, which biases the comparison toward lower diversity. More total productive templates and 7 to 8-fold more unique clonotypes were found in blood samples than in tumor samples. There was no significant difference in T-cell clonality between tumor and blood, where mean clonality was about 0.1 for tumors and roughly 0.079 for blood.

Regarding this clone: Its antigen has not been determined. The sample holds no much larger clone one base away, and base qualities are not on file.

The pancreatic ductal adenocarcinoma patients who were selected had gone through surgery without receiving any neoadjuvant therapy. Peripheral blood was collected in heparin tubes, and PBMCs were isolated by histopaque density gradient and cryopreserved in approximately 9.2% DMSO. Genomic DNA was extracted from roughly seven PBMC and roughly ten flash-frozen tumor specimens using the DNeasy Blood and Tissue Kit with Proteinase K and RNase treatment. The clonotype was recovered from a human donor with pancreatic ductal adenocarcinoma. Here the chain combines TRBV6-6 and TRBJ2-5, with 9 bases in between that match TRBD2. The sequenced material came from PBMCs. The nucleotide sequence is given as TGTGCCAGCAGTACCCGAATTAGCGGGGGAAAGACCCAGTACTTC. Its product reads: CASSTRISGGKTQYF.